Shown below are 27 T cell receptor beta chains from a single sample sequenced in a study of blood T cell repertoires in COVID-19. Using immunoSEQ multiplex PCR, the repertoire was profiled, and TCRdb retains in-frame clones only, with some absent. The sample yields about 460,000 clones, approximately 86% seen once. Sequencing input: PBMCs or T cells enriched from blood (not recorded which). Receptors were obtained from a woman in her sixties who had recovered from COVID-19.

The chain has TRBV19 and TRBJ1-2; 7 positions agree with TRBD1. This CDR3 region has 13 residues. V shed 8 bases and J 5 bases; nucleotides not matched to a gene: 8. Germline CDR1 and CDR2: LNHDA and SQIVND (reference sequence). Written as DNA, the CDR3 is TGTGCCAGTCGAATCAGGGGGAAATATGGCTACACCTTC. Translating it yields CASRIRGKYGYTF.

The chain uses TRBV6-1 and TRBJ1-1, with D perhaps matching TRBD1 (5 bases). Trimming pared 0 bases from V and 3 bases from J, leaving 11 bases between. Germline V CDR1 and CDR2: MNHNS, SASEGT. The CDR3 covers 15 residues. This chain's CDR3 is CASSEARGWDTEAFF. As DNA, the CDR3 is TGTGCCAGCAGTGAAGCGCGGGGGTGGGACACTGAAGCTTTCTTT.

This chain's CDR3 is CASSYNTAEGNTQYF. CDR3 nucleotide sequence: TGTGCCAGCAGTTACAATACAGCCGAGGGAAATACGCAGTATTTT. The chain has TRBV6-5 and TRBJ2-3; D may be TRBD2 (5 bases). CDR3 size: 15 residues. Trimming pared 2 bases from V and 7 bases from J, leaving 16 bases between. CDR1 is MNHEY, CDR2 SVGAGI, per germline.

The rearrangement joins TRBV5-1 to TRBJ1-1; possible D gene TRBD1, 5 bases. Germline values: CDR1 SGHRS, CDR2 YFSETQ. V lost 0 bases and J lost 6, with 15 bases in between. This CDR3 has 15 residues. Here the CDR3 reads CASSLEVQGISEAFF. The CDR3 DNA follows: TGCGCCAGCAGCTTGGAGGTGCAGGGAATTTCTGAAGCTTTCTTT. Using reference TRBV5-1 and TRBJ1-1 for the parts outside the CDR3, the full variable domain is KAGVTQTPRYLIKTRGQQVTLSCSPISGHRSVSWYQQTPGQGLQFLFEYFSETQRNKGNFPGRFSGRQFSNSRSEMNVSTLELGDSALYLCASSLEVQGISEAFFGQGTRLTVV.

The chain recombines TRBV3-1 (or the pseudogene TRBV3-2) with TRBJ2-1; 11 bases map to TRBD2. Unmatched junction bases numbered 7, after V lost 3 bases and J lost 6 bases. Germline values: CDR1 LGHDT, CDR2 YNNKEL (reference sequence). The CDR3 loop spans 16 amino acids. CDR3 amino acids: CASSQRTSGGPNEQFF. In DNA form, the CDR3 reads TGTGCCAGCAGCCAGAGAACTAGCGGGGGCCCCAATGAGCAGTTCTTC.

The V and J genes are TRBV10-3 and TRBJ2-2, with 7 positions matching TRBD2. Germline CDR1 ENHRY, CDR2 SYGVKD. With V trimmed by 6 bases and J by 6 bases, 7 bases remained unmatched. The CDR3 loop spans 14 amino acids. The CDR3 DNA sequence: TGTGCCATCAGCGCAACTAGCGTGGCCGGGGAGCTGTTTTTT. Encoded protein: CAISATSVAGELFF.

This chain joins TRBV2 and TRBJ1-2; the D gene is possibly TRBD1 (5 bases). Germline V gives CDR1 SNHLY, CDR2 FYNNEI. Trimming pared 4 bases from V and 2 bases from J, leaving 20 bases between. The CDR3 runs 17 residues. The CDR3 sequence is CASSARLVGGTNYGYTF. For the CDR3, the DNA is TGTGCCAGCAGTGCAAGACTTGTGGGAGGGACGAACTATGGCTACACCTTC.

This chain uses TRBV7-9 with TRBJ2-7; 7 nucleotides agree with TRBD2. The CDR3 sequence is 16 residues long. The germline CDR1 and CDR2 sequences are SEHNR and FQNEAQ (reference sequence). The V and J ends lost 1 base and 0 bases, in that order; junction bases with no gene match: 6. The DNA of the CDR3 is TGTGCCAGCAGCTTAGTGGGAGGGAAGAGCTCCTACGAGCAGTACTTC. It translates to CASSLVGGKSSYEQYF.

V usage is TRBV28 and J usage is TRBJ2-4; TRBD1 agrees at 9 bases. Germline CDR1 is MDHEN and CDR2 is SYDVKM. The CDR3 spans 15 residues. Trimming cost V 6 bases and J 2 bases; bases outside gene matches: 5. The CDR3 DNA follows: TGTGCCAGCAGCCCCGGGACAGGGACCAAAAACATTCAGTACTTC. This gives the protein CASSPGTGTKNIQYF.

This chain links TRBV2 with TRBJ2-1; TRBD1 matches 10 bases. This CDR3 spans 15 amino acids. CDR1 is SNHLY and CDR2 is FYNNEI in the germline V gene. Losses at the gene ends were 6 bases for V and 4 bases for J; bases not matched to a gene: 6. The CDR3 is CASSPGTGEYNEQFF. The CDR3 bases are TGTGCCAGCAGCCCCGGGACAGGGGAGTACAATGAGCAGTTCTTC.

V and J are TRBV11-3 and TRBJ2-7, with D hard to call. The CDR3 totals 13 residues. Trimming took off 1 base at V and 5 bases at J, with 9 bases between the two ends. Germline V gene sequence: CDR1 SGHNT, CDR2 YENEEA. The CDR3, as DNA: TGTGCCAGCAGCTTAGCACTCCTTGACGAGCAGTACTTC. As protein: CASSLALLDEQYF.

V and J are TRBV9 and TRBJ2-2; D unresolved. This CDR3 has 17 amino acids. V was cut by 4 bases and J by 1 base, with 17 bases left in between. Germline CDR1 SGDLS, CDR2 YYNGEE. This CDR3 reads CASSPPYVAVNTGELFF. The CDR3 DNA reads TGTGCCAGCAGCCCACCCTACGTGGCGGTGAACACCGGGGAGCTGTTTTTT.

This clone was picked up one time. CDR3 nucleotide sequence: TGTGCCAGCAGCCCGACTAATGAAAAACTGTTTTTT. As protein: CASSPTNEKLFF. The gene calls are TRBV11-3 and TRBJ1-4; D gene uncertain. Germline V CDR1 and CDR2: SGHNT, YENEEA. The CDR3 is made up of 12 amino acids. The V and J ends lost 5 bases and 2 bases respectively, with 3 bases between them.

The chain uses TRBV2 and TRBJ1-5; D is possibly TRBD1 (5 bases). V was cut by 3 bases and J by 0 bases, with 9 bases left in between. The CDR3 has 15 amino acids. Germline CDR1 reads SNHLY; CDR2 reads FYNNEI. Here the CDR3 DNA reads TGTGCCAGCAGTGAGGGGCACTTTAGCAATCAGCCCCAGCATTTT. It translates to CASSEGHFSNQPQHF.

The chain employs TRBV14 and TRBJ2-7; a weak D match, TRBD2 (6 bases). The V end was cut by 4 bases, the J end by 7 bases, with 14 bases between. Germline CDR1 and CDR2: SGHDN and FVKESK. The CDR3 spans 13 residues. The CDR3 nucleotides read TGTGCCAGCAGCCCTTCGGGGGTGGGGGAGCAGTACTTC. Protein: CASSPSGVGEQYF.

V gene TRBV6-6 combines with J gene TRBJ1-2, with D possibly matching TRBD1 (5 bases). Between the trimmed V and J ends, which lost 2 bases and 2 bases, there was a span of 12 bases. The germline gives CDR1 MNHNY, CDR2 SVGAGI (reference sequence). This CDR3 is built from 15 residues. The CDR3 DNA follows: TGTGCCAGCAGTTACGGGGCGGAGGGAAACTATGGCTACACCTTC. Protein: CASSYGAEGNYGYTF.

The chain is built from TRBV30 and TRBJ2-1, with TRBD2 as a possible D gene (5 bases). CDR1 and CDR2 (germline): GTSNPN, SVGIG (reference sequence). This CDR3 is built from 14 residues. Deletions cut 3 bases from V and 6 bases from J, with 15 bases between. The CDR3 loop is CAWRRVEEFNEQFF. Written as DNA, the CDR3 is TGTGCCTGGAGGAGAGTGGAGGAGTTCAATGAGCAGTTCTTC.

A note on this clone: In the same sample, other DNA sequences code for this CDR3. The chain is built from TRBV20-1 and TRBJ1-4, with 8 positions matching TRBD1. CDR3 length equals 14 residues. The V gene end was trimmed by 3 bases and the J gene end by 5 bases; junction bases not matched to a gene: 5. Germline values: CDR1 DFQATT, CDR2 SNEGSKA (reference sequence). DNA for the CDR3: TGCAGTGCTAGTATCCAGGGGGCGAATGAAAAACTGTTTTTT. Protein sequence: CSASIQGANEKLFF.

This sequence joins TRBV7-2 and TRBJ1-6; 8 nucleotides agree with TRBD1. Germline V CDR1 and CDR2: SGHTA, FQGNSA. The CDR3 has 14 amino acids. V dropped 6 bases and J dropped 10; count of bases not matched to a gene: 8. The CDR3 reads CASSSGTGWSPLHF. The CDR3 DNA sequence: TGTGCCAGCAGTTCCGGGACAGGATGGTCACCCCTCCACTTT.

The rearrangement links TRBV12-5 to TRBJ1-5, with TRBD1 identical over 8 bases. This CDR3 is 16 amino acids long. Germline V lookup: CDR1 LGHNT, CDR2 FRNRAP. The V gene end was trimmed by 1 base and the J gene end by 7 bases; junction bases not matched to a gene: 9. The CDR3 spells CASGLGDRGRGQPQHF. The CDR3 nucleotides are TGTGCTAGTGGTTTGGGTGACAGGGGCAGAGGGCAGCCCCAGCATTTT.

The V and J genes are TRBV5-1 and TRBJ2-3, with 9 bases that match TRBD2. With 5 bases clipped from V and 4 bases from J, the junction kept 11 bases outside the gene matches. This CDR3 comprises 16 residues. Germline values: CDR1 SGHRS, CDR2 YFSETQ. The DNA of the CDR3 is TGCGCCAGCAGGCCAGGGTCTAGCGGGGCCCCAGATACGCAGTATTTT. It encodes CASRPGSSGAPDTQYF.

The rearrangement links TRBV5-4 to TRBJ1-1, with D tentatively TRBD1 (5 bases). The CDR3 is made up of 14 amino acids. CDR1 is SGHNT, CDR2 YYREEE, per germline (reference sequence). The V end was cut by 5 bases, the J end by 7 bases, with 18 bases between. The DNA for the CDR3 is TGTGCCAGCAGGGGAAGTACCGAAGGGGTTGAAGCTTTCTTT. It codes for CASRGSTEGVEAFF.

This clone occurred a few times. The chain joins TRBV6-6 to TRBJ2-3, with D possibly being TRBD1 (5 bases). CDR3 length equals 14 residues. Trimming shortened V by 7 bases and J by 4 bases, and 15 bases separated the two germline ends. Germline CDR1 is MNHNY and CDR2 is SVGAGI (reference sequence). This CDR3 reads CASMTARAADTQYF. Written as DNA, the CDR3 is TGTGCCAGCATGACAGCCCGGGCGGCAGATACGCAGTATTTT.

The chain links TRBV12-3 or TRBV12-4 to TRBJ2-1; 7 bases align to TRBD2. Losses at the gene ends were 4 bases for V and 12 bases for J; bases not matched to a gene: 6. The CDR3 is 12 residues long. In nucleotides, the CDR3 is TGTGCCAGCAGTTCCTTGCCGGGGGGGCAGTTCTTC. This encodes CASSSLPGGQFF.

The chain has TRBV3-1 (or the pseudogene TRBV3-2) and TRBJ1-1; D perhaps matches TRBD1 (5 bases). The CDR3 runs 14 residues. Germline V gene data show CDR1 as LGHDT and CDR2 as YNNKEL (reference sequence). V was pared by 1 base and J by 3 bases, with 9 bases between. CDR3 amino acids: CASSQGSGYTEAFF. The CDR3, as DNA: TGTGCCAGCAGCCAAGGTTCAGGGTACACTGAAGCTTTCTTT.

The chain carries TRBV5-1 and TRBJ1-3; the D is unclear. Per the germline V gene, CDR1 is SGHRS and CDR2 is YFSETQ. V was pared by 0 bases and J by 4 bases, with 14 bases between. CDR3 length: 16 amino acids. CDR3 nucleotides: TGCGCCAGCAGCTTGGCTGGTGGGCAGTGGGGAAACACCATATATTTT. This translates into CASSLAGGQWGNTIYF.

This CDR3 is CASSRQVINYGYTF. The CDR3 coding sequence is TGTGCCAGCAGCCGACAGGTTATTAACTATGGCTACACCTTC. The rearrangement links TRBV6-5 to TRBJ1-2, with a weak D call TRBD1 (6 bases). Trimming cost V 6 bases and J 1 base, with 12 bases left between them. The CDR3 consists of 14 residues. Germline V CDR1 and CDR2: MNHEY, SVGAGI.